This T cell receptor beta chain derives from a study of shared clonotypes between healthy human individuals. The method was immunoSEQ multiplex PCR; TCRdb's version includes in-frame clones alone and lacks a portion of them. The data contain around 1.4 million clones, 97% to 99% of them singletons. V lost 5 bases and J 7 bases, leaving 9 bases between the germline ends. In germline, CDR1 is SGHTA, CDR2 FQGNSA. There are 12 residues in the CDR3. The sequence came from a young man in good health. The specimen sequenced was naive CD4+ T cells sorted from blood. Subset in this sample: CD45RA+ positively selected. The V gene is TRBV7-2, the J gene TRBJ1-5; possible D gene TRBD1, 6 bases. Here the CDR3 DNA reads TGTGCCAGCAGCAGAGGGGGGCAGCCCCAGCATTTT. Translated, it gives CASSRGGQPQHF.